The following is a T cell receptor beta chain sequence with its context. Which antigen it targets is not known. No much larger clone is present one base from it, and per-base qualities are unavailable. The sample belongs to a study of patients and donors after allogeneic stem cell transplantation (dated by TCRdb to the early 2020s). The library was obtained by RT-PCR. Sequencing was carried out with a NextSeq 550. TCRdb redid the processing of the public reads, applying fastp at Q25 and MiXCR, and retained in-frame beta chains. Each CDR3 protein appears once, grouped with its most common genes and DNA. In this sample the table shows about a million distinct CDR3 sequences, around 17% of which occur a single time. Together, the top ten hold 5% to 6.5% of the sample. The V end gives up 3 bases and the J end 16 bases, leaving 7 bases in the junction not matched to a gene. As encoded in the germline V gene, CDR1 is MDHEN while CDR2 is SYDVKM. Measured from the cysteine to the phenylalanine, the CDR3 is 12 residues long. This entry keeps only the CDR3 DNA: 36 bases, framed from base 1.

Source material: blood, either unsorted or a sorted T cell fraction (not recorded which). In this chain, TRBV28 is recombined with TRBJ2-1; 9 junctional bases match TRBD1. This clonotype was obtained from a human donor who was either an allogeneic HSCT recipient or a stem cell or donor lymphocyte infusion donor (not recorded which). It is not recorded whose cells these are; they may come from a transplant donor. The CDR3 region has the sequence CASSLGTGSDFF. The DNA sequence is TGTGCCAGCAGTTTGGGGACAGGGAGTGATTTCTTC. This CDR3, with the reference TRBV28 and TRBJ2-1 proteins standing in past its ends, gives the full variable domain DVKVTQSSRYLVKRTGEKVFLECVQDMDHENMFWYRQDPGLGLRLIYFSYDVKMKEKGDIPEGYSVSREKKERFSLILESASTNQTSMYLCASSLGTGSDFFGPGTRLTVL.